A selection of T cell receptor beta chains follows, all from one sample in a study of blood T cell repertoires in COVID-19. Using immunoSEQ multiplex PCR, the repertoire was profiled, and TCRdb retains in-frame clones only, with some absent. This sample has about 240,000 clones, with about 89% found just once. Sequenced: PBMCs or T cells enriched from blood (not recorded which). Source of these receptors: a man aged 35 to 55 who had recovered from COVID-19. Each CDR3 is given with its conserved first and last residue. D genes are given only for firm matches.

>TRBJ2-7|TRBD2|TRBV25-1
CASSVSGTSGRAWGEQYF
>TRBJ1-1|TRBD1|TRBV6-5
CASRGTVVNTEAFF
>TRBJ1-5|.|TRBV7-9
CASSLRTGQPQHF
>TRBJ2-1|TRBD1|TRBV7-3
CASSRGRDEQFF
>TRBJ1-4|TRBD1|TRBV5-1
CASSSTDRGREKLFF
>TRBJ2-3|TRBD1|TRBV3-1/TRBV3-2
CASSFGQGGDTQYF
>TRBJ2-7|TRBD2|TRBV19
CASSTRQGRLAGEFIDEQYF
>TRBJ2-5|TRBD2|TRBV3-1/TRBV3-2
CASSQEGRAGETQYF
>TRBJ2-3|TRBD1|TRBV11-2
CASSAGTGLYF
>TRBJ1-4|.|TRBV23-1
CANHTGQGSEKLFF
>TRBJ2-5|.|TRBV5-6
CASHPRGAQETQYF
>TRBJ2-7|.|TRBV3-1/TRBV3-2
CASSQPRRDRSYEQYF
>TRBJ1-3|.|TRBV9
CASSEPRGGGNTIYF
>TRBJ2-3|TRBD2|TRBV19
CASNRPGEGSTDTQYF
>TRBJ2-7|TRBD2|TRBV30
CAWGTGGSYEQYF
>TRBJ2-2|TRBD2|TRBV7-2
CASRSTSGSNTGELFF